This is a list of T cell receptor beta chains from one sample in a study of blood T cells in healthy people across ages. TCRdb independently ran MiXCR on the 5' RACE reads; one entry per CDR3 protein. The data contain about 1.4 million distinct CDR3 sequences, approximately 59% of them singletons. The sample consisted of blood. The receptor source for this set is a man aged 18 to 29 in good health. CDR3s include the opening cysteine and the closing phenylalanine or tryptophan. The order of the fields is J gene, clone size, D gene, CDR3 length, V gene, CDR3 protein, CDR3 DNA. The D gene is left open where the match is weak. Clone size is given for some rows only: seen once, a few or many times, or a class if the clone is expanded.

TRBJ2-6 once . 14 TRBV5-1 CASSLESGASVLTF TGCGCCAGCAGCTTGGAATCTGGGGCCAGCGTCCTGACTTTC
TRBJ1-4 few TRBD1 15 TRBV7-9 CASSFLRDSPERLFF TGTGCCAGCAGCTTTCTCCGGGACAGCCCCGAAAGACTGTTTTTT
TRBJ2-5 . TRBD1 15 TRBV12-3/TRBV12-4 CASSLTGGLEETQYF TGTGCCAGCAGTTTAACAGGGGGCTTGGAAGAAACCCAGTACTTC
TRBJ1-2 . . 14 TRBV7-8 CASSLVSGKYGYTF TGTGCCAGCAGCTTAGTAAGCGGCAAATATGGCTACACCTTC
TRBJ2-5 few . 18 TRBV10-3 CAISPEPLTSPTRETQYF TGTGCCATCAGCCCTGAACCCCTTACTAGCCCTACCCGAGAGACCCAGTACTTC
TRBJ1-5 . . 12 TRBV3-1 CASSHKEPPRHF TGTGCCAGCAGCCATAAGGAGCCACCCCGGCATTTT
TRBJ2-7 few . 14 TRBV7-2 CASSPVLAIYEQYF TGTGCCAGCAGCCCCGTCCTAGCGATCTACGAGCAGTACTTC
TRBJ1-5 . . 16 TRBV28 CASSLQGMYSNQPQHF TGTGCCAGCAGTCTGCAGGGAATGTATAGCAATCAGCCCCAGCATTTT
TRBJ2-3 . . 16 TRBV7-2 CASSLVGLAGADTQYF TGTGCCAGCAGCTTAGTAGGGCTAGCAGGCGCAGATACGCAGTATTTT
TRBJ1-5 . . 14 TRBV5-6 CASSLAGMDQPQHF TGTGCCAGCAGCTTAGCAGGGATGGATCAGCCCCAGCATTTT
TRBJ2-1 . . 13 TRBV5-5 CASSLVHNNEQFF TGTGCCAGCAGCTTGGTTCACAACAATGAGCAGTTCTTC
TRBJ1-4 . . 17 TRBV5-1 CASSLEVRGATNEKLFF TGCGCCAGCAGCTTGGAGGTCAGGGGTGCAACTAATGAAAAACTGTTTTTT
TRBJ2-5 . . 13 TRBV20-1 CSALYEGIETQYF TGCAGTGCCCTATATGAGGGGATTGAGACCCAGTACTTC
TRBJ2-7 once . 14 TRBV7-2 CASSFLQSYNEQYF TGTGCCAGCAGCTTCCTACAATCCTACAATGAGCAGTACTTC
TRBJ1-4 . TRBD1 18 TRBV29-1 CSLFPSDRVPPTNEKLFF TGCAGCCTTTTTCCCTCGGACAGGGTACCTCCAACTAATGAAAAACTGTTTTTT
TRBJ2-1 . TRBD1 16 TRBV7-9 CASSLWQGATYNEQFF TGTGCCAGCAGCTTATGGCAGGGGGCTACCTACAATGAGCAGTTCTTC
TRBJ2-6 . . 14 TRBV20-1 CSARGGFGANVLTF TGCAGTGCTAGAGGGGGATTTGGTGCCAACGTCCTGACTTTC
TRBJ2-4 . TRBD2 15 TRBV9 CASSPRTSGENIQYF TGTGCCAGCAGCCCTCGGACCAGCGGGGAAAACATTCAGTACTTC
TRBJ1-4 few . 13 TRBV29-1 CSAEGGASEKLFF TGCAGCGCGGAGGGCGGGGCGAGTGAAAAACTGTTTTTT
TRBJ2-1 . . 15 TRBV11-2 CASSLSRLPGNEQFF TGTGCCAGCAGCTTATCGCGGCTCCCCGGCAATGAGCAGTTCTTC